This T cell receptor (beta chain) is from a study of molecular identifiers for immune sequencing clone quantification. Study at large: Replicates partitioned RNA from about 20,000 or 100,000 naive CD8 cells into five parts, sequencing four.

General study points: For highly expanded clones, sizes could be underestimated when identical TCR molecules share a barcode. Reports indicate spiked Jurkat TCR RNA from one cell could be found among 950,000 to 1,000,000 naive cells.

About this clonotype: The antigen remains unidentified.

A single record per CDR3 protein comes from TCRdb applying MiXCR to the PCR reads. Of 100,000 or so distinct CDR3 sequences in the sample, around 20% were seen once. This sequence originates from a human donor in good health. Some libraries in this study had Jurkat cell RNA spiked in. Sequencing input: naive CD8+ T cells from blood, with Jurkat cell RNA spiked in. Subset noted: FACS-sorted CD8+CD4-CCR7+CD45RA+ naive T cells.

The CDR3 nucleotides are TGTGCCAGCAGTCAGATGGAGGATGAGCAGTTCTTC. Translated: CASSQMEDEQFF. V usage is TRBV12-3 or TRBV12-4 and J usage is TRBJ2-1, with a possible D match to TRBD2 (5 bases). CDR3 length equals 12 residues. Deletions cut 5 bases from V and 8 bases from J, with 10 bases between.